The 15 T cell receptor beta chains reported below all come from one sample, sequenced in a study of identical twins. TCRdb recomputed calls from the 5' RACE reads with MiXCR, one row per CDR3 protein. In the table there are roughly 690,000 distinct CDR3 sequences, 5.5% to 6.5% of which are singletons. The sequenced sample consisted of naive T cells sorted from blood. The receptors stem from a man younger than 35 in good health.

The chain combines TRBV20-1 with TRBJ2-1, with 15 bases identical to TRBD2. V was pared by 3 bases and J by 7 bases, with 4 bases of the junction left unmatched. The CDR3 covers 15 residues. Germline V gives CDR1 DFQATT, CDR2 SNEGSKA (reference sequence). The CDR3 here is CSARPGTSGGNEQFF. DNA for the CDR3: TGCAGTGCTAGGCCCGGGACTAGCGGGGGGAATGAGCAGTTCTTC.

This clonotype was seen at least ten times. The CDR3 DNA sequence: TGTGCCAGCAGCTCTCAAGCGGGAGATGAGCAGTTCTTC. This codes for CASSSQAGDEQFF. The V call is TRBV9, the J call TRBJ2-1; TRBD2 matches at 8 bases. The ends lost 4 bases at V and 8 bases at J; junction bases unmatched: 5. This CDR3 is built from 13 residues. Germline assignment: CDR1 SGDLS and CDR2 YYNGEE. Together with reference TRBV9 and TRBJ2-1, the CDR3 gives the full variable domain: DSGVTQTPKHLITATGQRVTLRCSPRSGDLSVYWYQQSLDQGLQFLIQYYNGEERAKGNILERFSAQQFPDLHSELNLSSLELGDSALYFCASSSQAGDEQFFGPGTRLTVL.

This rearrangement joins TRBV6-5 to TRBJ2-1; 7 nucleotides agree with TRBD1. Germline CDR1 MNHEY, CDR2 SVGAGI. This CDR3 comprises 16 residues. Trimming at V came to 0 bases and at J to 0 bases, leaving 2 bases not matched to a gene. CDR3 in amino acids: CASSYSRGSSYNEQFF. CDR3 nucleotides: TGTGCCAGCAGTTACTCCAGGGGGAGCTCCTACAATGAGCAGTTCTTC.

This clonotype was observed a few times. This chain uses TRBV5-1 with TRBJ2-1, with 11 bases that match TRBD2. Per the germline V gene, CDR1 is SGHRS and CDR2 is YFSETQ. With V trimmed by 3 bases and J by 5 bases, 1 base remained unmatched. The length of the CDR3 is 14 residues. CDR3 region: CASSSSGRNNEQFF. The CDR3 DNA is TGCGCCAGCAGCTCTAGCGGGAGGAACAATGAGCAGTTCTTC.

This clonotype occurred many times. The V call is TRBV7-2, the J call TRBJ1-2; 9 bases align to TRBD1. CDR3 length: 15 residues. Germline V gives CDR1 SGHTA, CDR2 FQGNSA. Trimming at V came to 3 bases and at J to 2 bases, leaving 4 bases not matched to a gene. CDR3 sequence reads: CASSFGTGKNYGYTF. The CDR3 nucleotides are TGTGCCAGCAGCTTCGGGACAGGGAAAAACTATGGCTACACCTTC.

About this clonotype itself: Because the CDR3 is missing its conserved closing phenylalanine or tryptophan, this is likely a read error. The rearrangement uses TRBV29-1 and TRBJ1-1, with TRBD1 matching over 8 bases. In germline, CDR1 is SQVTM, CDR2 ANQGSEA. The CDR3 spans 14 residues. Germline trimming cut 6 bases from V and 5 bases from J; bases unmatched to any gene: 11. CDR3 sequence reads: CSVGPGQGVTEAFV. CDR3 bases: TGCAGCGTGGGACCCGGACAGGGAGTGACTGAAGCTTTCGTT.

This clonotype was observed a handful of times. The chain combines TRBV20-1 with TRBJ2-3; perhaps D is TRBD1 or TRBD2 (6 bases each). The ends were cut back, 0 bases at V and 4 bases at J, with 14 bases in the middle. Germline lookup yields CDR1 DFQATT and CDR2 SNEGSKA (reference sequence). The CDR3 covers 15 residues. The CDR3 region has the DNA TGCAGTGCTAGAGATCCCCGGGGGCGAGCAGATACGCAGTATTTT. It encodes CSARDPRGRADTQYF.

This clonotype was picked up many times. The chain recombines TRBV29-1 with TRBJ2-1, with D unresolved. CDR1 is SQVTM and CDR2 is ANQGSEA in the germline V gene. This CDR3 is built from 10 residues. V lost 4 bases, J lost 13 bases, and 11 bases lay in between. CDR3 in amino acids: CSVVFLKQFF. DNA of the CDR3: TGCAGCGTTGTATTTCTGAAACAGTTCTTC.

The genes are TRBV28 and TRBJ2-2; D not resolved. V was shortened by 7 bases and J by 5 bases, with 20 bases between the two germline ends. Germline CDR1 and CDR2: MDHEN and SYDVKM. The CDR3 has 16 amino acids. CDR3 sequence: CASITGSASETGELFF. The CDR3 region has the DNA TGTGCCAGCATTACTGGTTCGGCTTCAGAAACCGGGGAGCTGTTTTTT.

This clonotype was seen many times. The CDR3 region has the DNA TGTGCCAGCAGCGTAGGACAGGGTTTCGACACCGGGGAGCTGTTTTTT. Amino acid sequence: CASSVGQGFDTGELFF. V gene TRBV9 combines with J gene TRBJ2-2; 7 nucleotides agree with TRBD1. The CDR3 spans 16 residues. Trimming cost V 0 bases and J 3 bases; bases outside gene matches: 5. Germline CDR1 reads SGDLS; CDR2 reads YYNGEE.

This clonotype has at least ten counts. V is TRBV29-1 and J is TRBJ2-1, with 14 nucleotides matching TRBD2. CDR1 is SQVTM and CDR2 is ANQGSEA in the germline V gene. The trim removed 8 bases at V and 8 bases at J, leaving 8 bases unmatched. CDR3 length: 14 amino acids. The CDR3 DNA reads TGCAGCTCTGCGGGACTAGCGGGAGTACATGAGCAGTTCTTC. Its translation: CSSAGLAGVHEQFF.

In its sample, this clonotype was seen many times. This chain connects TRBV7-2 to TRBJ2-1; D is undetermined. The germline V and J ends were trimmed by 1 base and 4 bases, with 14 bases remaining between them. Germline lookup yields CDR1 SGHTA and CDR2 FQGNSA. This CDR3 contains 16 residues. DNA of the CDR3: TGTGCCAGCAGCTTAGTTACGGGCCCGCTGTACAATGAGCAGTTCTTC. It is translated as CASSLVTGPLYNEQFF.

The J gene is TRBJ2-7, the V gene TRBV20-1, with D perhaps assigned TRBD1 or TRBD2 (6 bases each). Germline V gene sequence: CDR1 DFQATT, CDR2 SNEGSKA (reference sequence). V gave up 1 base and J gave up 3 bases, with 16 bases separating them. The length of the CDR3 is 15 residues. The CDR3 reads CSARGGAGAHYEQYF. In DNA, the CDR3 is TGCAGTGCTAGAGGGGGGGCAGGGGCTCACTACGAGCAGTACTTC.

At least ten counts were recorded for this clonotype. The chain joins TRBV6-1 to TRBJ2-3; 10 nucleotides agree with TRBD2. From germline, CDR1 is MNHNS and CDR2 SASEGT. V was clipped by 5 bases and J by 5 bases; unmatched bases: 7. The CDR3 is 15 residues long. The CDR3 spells CASSPASGRGDTQYF. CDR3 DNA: TGTGCCAGCAGTCCCGCTAGCGGGAGAGGAGATACGCAGTATTTT.

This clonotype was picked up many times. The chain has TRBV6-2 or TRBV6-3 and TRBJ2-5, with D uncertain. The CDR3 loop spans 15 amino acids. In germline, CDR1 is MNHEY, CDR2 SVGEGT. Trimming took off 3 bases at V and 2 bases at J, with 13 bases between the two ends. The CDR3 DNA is TGTGCCAGCAGTTATTCAGAGGCTTATCAAGAGACCCAGTACTTC. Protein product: CASSYSEAYQETQYF.